This TCR beta chain is from a study of cytomegalovirus exposure and HLA in healthy donors. Study-level findings and limits: Despite most TCR sequences being rare, some public TCRs occurred in many donors.

Unrecorded immune exposure was likely among donors, who were nominally healthy when sampled. Of note for this clone: Its target is not known.

The PCR was carried out with 60 Vbeta primers and 13 Jbeta primers. This table comes from immunoSEQ multiplex PCR, and its TCRdb copy is limited to in-frame clones, with some not included. Of hundreds of thousands of clones in the sample, roughly 90% were seen once. Trimming removed 0 bases at V and 0 bases at J, with 18 bases between. The CDR3 sequence is 19 residues long. Germline CDR1 is LNHDA and CDR2 is SQIVND (reference sequence). The chain employs TRBV19 and TRBJ2-1; maybe TRBD2 (6 bases). This TCR was recovered from a woman aged 18-30 years in good health and CMV-seronegative. The sample taken for sequencing was PBMCs. Here the CDR3 reads CASSIDPVKGLSSYNEQFF. As DNA, the CDR3 is TGTGCCAGTAGTATAGATCCCGTCAAGGGACTGAGCTCCTACAATGAGCAGTTCTTC.